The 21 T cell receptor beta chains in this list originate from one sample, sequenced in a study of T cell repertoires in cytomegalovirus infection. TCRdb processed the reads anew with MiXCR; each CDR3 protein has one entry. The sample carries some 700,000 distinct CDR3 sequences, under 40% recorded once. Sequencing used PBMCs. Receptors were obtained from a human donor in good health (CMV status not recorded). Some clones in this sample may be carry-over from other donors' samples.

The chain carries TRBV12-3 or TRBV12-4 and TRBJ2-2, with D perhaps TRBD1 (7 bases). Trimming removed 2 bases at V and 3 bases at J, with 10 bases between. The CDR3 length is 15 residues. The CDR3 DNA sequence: TGTGCCAGCAGTTTAACCAGGGGGGACACCGGGGAGCTGTTTTTT. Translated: CASSLTRGDTGELFF.

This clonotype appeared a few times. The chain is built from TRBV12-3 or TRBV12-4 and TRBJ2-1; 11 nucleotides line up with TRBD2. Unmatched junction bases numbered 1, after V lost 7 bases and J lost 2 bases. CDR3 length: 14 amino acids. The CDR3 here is CASKLAGAYNEQFF. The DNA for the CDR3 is TGTGCCAGCAAACTAGCGGGGGCCTACAATGAGCAGTTCTTC.

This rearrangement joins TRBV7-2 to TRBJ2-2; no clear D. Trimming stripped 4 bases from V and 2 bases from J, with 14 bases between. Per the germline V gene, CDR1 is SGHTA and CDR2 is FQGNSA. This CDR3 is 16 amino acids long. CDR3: CASSSRPLINTGELFF. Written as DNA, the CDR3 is TGTGCCAGCAGCTCCCGCCCCCTGATCAACACCGGGGAGCTGTTTTTT.

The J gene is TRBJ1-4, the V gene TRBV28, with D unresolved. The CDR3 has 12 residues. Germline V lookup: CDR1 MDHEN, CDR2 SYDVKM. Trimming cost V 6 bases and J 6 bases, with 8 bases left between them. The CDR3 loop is CASSQEDEKLFF. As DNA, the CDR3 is TGTGCCAGCAGCCAAGAGGATGAAAAACTGTTTTTT.

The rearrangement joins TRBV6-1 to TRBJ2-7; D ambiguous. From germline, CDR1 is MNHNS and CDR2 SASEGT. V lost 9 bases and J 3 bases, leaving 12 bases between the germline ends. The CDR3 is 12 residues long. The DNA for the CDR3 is TGTGCCAGGGAGTGGTGTTTCTACGAGCAGTACTTC. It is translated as CAREWCFYEQYF.

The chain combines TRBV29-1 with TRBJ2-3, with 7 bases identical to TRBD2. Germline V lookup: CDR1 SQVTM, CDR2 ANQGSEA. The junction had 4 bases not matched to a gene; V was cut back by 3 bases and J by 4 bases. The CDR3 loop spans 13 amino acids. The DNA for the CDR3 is TGCAGCGTTGAGGGCGGGAGAGCAGATACGCAGTATTTT. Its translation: CSVEGGRADTQYF.

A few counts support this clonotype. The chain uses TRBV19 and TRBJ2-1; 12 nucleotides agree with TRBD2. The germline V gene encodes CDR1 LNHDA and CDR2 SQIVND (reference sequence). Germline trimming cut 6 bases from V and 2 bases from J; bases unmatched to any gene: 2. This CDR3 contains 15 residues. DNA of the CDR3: TGTGCCAGTAGCGGACTAGCGGGGCCCTACAATGAGCAGTTCTTC. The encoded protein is CASSGLAGPYNEQFF.

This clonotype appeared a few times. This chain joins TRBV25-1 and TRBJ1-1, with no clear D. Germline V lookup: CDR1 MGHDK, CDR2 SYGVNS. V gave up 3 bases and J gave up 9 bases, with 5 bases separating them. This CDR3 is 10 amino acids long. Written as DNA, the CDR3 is TGTGCCAGCAGTGAGGGTCAAGCTTTCTTT. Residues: CASSEGQAFF.

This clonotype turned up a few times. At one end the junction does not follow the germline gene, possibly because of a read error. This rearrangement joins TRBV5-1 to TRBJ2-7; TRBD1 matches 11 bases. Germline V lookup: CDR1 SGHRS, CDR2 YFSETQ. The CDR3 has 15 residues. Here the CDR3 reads CASGLGQGVTYEQYF. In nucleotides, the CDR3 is TGCGCCAGCGGCTTGGGACAGGGGGTAACCTACGAGCAGTACTTC.

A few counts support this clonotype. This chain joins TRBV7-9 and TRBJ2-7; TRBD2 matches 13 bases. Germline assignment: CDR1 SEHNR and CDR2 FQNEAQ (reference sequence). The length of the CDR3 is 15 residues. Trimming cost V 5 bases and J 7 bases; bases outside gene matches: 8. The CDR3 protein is CASSTILAGGREQYF. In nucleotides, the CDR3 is TGTGCCAGCAGCACGATACTAGCGGGAGGGCGGGAGCAGTACTTC.

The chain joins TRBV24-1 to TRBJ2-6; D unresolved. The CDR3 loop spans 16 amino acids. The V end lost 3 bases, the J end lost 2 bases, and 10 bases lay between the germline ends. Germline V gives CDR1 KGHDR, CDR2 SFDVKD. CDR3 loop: CATSDTRGPGANVLTF. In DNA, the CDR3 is TGTGCCACCAGTGATACCCGAGGTCCTGGGGCCAACGTCCTGACTTTC.

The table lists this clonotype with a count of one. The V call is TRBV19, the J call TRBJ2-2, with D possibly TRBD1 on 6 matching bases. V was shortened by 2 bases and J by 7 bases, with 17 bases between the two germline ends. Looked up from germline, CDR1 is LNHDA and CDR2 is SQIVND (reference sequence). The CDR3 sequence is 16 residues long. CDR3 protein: CASSIKAGVKVGELFF. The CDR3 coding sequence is TGTGCCAGTAGTATAAAAGCAGGGGTTAAGGTCGGGGAGCTGTTTTTT.

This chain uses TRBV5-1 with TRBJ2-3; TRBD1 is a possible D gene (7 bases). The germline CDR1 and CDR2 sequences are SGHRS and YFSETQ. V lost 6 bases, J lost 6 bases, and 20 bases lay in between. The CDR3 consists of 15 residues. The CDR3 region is CASTNYRGSGDTQYF. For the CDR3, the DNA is TGCGCCAGCACCAATTACAGGGGTAGCGGCGATACGCAGTATTTT. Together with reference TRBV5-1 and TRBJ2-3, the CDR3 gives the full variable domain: KAGVTQTPRYLIKTRGQQVTLSCSPISGHRSVSWYQQTPGQGLQFLFEYFSETQRNKGNFPGRFSGRQFSNSRSEMNVSTLELGDSALYLCASTNYRGSGDTQYFGPGTRLTVL.

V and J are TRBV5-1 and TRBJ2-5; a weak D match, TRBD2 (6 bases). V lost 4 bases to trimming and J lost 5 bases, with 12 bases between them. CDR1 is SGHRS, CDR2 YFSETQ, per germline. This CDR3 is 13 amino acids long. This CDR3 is CASSPEGRETQYF. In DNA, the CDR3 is TGCGCCAGCAGCCCGGAGGGCCGGGAGACCCAGTACTTC.

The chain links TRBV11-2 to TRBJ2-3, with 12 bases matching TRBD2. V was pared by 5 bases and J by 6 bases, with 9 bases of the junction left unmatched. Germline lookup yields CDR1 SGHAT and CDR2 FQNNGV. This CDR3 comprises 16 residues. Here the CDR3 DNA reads TGTGCCAGCAGCCAGCTAGCGGGAGGGCCTACGGATACGCAGTATTTT. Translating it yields CASSQLAGGPTDTQYF. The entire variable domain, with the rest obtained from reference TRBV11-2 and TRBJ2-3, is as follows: EAGVAQSPRYKIIEKRQSVAFWCNPISGHATLYWYQQILGQGPKLLIQFQNNGVVDDSQLPKDRFSAERLKGVDSTLKIQPAKLEDSAVYLCASSQLAGGPTDTQYFGPGTRLTVL.

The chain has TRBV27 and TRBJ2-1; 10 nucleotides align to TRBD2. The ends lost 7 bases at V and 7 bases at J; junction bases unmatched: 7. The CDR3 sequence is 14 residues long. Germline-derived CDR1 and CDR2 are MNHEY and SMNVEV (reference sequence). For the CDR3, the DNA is TGTGCCAGCAAAGAGCGGGAGGGCTGGAATGAGCAGTTCTTC. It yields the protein CASKEREGWNEQFF.

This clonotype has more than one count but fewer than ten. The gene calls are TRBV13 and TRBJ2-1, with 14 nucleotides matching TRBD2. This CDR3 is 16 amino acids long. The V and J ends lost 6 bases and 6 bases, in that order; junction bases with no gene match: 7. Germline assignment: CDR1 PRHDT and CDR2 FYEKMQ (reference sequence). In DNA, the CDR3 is TGTGCCAGCAGTAGGAGGGGGACTAGCGGGAGCAATGAGCAGTTCTTC. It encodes CASSRRGTSGSNEQFF.

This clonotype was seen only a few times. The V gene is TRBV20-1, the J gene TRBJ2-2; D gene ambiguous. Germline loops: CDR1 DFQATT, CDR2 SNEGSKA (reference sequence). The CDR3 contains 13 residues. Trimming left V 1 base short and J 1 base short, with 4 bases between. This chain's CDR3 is CSARALNTGELFF. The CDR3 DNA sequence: TGCAGTGCTAGAGCCCTGAACACCGGGGAGCTGTTTTTT.

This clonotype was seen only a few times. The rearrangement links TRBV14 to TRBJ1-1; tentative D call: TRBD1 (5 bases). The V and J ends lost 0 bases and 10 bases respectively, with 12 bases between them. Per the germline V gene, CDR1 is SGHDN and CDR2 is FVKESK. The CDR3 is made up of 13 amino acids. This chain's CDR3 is CASSQDLGARAFF. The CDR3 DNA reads TGTGCCAGCAGCCAAGATTTAGGGGCGAGAGCTTTCTTT.

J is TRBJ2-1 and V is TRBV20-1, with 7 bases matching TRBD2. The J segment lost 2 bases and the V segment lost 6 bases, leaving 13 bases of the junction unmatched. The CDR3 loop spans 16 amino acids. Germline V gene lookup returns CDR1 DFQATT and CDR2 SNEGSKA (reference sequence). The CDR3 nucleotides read TGCAGTGCAACAGACCTTGCCGGGACTACCTACAATGAGCAGTTCTTC. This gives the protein CSATDLAGTTYNEQFF.

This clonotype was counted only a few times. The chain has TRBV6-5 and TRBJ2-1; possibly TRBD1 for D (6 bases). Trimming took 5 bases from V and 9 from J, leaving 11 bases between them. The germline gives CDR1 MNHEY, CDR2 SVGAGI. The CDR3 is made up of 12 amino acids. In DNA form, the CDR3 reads TGTGCCAGCAGTACAGGGATGGGTGAGCAGTTCTTC. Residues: CASSTGMGEQFF.